A single sample is the source of the 6 T cell receptor beta chains below, sequenced in a study of T cells in localized non-small cell lung cancer. Assay: immunoSEQ multiplex PCR; the TCRdb copy retains only in-frame clones and omits some. The sample lists approximately 7,100 clones, about 90% seen once, with 3.5% to 5% in the top ten. The source material was peripheral blood mononuclear cells, sampled before any cancer treatment. These receptors came from a male donor at least 60 years old with stage II lung adenocarcinoma.

The chain couples TRBV11-2 to TRBJ2-7; 8 bases agree with TRBD2. Germline lookup yields CDR1 SGHAT and CDR2 FQNNGV. J gave up 1 base and V 5 bases, and 4 bases lay outside the gene matches. The CDR3 has 14 residues. DNA of the CDR3: TGTGCCAGCAGCCTTAGCGGGATGTCCTACGAGCAGTACTTC. It yields the protein CASSLSGMSYEQYF.

The chain links TRBV7-3 to TRBJ2-2, with D perhaps matching TRBD1 (5 bases). V gave up 6 bases and J gave up 5 bases, with 7 bases separating them. The germline V gene has CDR1 SGHTA and CDR2 FQGTGA. The CDR3 consists of 12 residues. CDR3 nucleotides: TGTGCCAGCAGTAGGGGTACCGGGGAGCTGTTTTTT. Translated: CASSRGTGELFF. Filled out from reference TRBV7-3 and TRBJ2-2, the complete variable domain reads GAGVSQTPSNKVTEKGKYVELRCDPISGHTALYWYRQSLGQGPEFLIYFQGTGAADDSGLPNDRFFAVRPEGSVSTLKIQRTERGDSAVYLCASSRGTGELFFGEGSRLTVL.

This chain joins TRBV29-1 and TRBJ1-2; 7 bases are shared with TRBD1. The CDR3 has 14 residues. Trimming cost V 5 bases and J 4 bases; bases outside gene matches: 10. CDR1 is SQVTM and CDR2 is ANQGSEA in the germline V gene. The CDR3 sequence is CSVSQGVESYGYTF. The DNA of the CDR3 is TGCAGCGTTTCCCAGGGGGTTGAGAGCTATGGCTACACCTTC.

V gene TRBV7-2 combines with J gene TRBJ1-2, with D tentatively TRBD1 (6 bases). Germline V CDR1 and CDR2: SGHTA, FQGNSA. The V gene lost 6 bases and the J gene lost 0 bases, with 11 bases spanning the gap. This CDR3 contains 14 residues. CDR3 sequence reads: CASRYREANYGYTF. CDR3 in DNA: TGTGCCAGCAGATACAGGGAGGCTAACTATGGCTACACCTTC. Drawing the rest from reference TRBV7-2 and TRBJ1-2, the complete variable domain is GAGVSQSPSNKVTEKGKDVELRCDPISGHTALYWYRQSLGQGLEFLIYFQGNSAPDKSGLPSDRFSAERTGGSVSTLTIQRTQQEDSAVYLCASRYREANYGYTFGSGTRLTVV.

A remark on this clone: The junction and the germline gene differ at one end; a read error may be behind it. The rearrangement uses TRBV19 and TRBJ2-5, with unresolved D. The CDR3 is 15 amino acids. CDR1 and CDR2 from the germline V gene are LNHDA and SQIVND (reference sequence). The CDR3 DNA is TGTGCCAGTAGCATAGGAAGGCCGGCCACAGAGACCCAGTACTTC. This encodes CASSIGRPATETQYF.

V is TRBV5-4 and J is TRBJ1-1; D possibly corresponds to TRBD1 (5 bases). V gave up 2 bases and J gave up 0 bases, with 11 bases separating them. Germline assignment: CDR1 SGHNT and CDR2 YYREEE (reference sequence). There are 15 residues in the CDR3. DNA for the CDR3: TGTGCCAGCAGCTTAGGGGAGTCGGTGAACACTGAAGCTTTCTTT. Amino acid sequence: CASSLGESVNTEAFF.